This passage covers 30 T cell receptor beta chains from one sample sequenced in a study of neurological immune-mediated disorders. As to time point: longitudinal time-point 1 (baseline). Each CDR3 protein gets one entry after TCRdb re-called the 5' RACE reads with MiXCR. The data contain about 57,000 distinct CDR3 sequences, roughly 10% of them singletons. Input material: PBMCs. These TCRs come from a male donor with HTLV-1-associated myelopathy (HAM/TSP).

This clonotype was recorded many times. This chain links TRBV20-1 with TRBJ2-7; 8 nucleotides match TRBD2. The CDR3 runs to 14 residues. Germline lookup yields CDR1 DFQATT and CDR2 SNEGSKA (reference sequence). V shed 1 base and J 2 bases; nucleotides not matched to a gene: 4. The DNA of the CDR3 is TGCAGTGCTAGAGGGACTAGCCTAGCCTACGAGCAGTACTTC. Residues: CSARGTSLAYEQYF.

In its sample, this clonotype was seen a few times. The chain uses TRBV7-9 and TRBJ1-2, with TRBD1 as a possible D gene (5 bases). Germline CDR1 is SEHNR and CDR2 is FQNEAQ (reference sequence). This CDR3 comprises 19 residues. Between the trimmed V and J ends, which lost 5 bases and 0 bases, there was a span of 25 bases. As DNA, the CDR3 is TGTGCCAGCAGCCCCCCCTGGGGAGAAGGGGACCGATCTAACTATGGCTACACCTTC. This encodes CASSPPWGEGDRSNYGYTF.

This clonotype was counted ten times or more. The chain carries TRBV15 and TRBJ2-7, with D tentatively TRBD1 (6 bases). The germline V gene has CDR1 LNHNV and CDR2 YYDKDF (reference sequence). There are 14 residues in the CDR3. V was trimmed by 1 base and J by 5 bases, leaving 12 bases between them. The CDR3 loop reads CATSRAGNRDEQYF. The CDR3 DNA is TGTGCCACCAGCAGAGCTGGGAACAGGGACGAGCAGTACTTC.

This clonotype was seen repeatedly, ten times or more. The CDR3 DNA reads as TGTGCCAGCAGTTTAATACAATTAGAGCCCCAGCATTTT. Its protein is CASSLIQLEPQHF. The V and J genes are TRBV28 and TRBJ1-5, with D hard to call. The germline V gene encodes CDR1 MDHEN and CDR2 SYDVKM. V was pared by 2 bases and J by 8 bases, with 10 bases between. The CDR3 extends over 13 amino acids.

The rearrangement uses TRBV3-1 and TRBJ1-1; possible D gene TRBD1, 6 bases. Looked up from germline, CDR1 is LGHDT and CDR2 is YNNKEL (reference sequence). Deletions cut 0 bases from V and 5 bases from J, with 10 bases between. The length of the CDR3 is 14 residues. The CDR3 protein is CASSQEGGVTEAFF. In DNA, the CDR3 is TGTGCCAGCAGCCAAGAAGGGGGAGTAACTGAAGCTTTCTTT.

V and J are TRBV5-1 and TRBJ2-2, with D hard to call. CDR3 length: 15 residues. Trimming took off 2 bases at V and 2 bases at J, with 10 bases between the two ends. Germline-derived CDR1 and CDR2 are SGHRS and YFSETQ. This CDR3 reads CASSFRVFNTGELFF. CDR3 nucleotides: TGCGCCAGCAGCTTCCGGGTCTTTAACACCGGGGAGCTGTTTTTT. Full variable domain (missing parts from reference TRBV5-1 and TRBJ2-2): KAGVTQTPRYLIKTRGQQVTLSCSPISGHRSVSWYQQTPGQGLQFLFEYFSETQRNKGNFPGRFSGRQFSNSRSEMNVSTLELGDSALYLCASSFRVFNTGELFFGEGSRLTVL.

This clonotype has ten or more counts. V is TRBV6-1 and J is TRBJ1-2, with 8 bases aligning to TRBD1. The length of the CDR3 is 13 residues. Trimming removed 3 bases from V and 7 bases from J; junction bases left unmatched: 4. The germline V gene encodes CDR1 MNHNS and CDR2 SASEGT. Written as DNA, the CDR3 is TGTGCCAGCAGTGACAGGGGGCGCGGTGGCTACACCTTC. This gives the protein CASSDRGRGGYTF.

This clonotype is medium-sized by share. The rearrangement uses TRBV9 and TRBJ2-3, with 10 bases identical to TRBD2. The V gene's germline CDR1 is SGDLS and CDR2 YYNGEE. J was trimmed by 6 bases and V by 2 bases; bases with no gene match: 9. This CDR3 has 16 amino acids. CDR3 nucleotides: TGTGCCAGCAGCGTGTCGCTAGCGGGGGTCATGGATACGCAGTATTTT. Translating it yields CASSVSLAGVMDTQYF.

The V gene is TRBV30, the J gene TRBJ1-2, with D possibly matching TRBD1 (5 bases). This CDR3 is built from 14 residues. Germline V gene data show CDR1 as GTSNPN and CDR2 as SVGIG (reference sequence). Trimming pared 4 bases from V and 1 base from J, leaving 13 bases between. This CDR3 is CAWIPGLLNYGYTF. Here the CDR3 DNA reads TGTGCCTGGATCCCGGGACTCCTTAACTATGGCTACACCTTC.

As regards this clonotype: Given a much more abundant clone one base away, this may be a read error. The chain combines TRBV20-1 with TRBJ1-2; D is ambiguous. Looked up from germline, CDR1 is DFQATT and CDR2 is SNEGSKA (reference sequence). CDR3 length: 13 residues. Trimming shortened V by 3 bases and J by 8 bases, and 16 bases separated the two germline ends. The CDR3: CSAREGWREGYTF. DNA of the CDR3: TGCAGTGCTAGGGAAGGGTGGCGGGAGGGCTACACCTTC.

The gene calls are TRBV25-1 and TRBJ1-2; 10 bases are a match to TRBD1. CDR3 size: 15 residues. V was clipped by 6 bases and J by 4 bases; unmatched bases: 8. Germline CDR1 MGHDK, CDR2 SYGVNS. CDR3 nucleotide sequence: TGTGCCAGCAGGACGGGGACAGGGGCCAGCTATGGCTACACCTTC. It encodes CASRTGTGASYGYTF.

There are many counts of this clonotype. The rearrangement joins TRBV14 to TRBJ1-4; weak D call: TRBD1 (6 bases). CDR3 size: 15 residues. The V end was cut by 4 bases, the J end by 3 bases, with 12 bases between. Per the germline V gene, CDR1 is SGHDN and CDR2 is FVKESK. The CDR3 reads CASSPQGTANEKLFF. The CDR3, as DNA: TGTGCCAGCAGCCCTCAGGGGACGGCTAATGAAAAACTGTTTTTT.

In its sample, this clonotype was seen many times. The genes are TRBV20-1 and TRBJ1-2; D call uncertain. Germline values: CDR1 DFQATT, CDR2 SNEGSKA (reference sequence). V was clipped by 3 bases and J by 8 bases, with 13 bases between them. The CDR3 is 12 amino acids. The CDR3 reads CSASEALGGYTF. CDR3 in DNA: TGCAGTGCTAGTGAAGCGTTAGGCGGCTACACCTTC.

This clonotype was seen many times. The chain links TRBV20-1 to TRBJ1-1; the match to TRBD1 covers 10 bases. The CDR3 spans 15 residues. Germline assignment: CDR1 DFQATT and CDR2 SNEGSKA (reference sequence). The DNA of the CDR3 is TGCCTCCCCCGGGACAGGGGCGGTATGAACACTGAAGCTTTCTTT. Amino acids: CLPRDRGGMNTEAFF.

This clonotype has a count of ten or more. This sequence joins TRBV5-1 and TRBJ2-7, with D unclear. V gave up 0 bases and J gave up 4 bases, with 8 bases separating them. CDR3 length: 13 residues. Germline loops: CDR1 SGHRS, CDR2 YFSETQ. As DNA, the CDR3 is TGCGCCAGCAGCTTGGGGAGATTTTACGAGCAGTACTTC. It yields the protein CASSLGRFYEQYF.

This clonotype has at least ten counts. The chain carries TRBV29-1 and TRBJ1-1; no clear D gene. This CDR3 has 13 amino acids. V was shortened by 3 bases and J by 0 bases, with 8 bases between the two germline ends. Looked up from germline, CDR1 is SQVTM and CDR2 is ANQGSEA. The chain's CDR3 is CSVDDGMNTEAFF. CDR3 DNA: TGCAGCGTTGATGACGGCATGAACACTGAAGCTTTCTTT.

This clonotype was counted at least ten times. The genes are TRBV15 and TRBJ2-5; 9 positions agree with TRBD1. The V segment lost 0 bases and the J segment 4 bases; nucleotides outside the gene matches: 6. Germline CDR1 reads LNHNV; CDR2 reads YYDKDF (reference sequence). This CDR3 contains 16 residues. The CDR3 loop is CATSRDGGQGRETQYF. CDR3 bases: TGTGCCACCAGCAGAGATGGGGGACAGGGTAGAGAGACCCAGTACTTC.

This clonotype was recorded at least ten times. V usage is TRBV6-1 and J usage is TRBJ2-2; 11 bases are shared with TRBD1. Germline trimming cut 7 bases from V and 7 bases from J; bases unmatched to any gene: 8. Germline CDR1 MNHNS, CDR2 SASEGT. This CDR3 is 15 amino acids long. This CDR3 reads CASTLDRGLVGELFF. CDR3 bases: TGTGCCAGCACCCTGGACAGGGGGCTGGTCGGGGAGCTGTTTTTT.

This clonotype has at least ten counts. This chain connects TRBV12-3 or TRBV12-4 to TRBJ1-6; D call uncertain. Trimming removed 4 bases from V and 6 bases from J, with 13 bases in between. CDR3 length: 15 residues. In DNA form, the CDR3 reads TGTGCCAGCAGTTCCCGGGCCCAAATTAATTCACCCCTCCACTTT. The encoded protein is CASSSRAQINSPLHF.

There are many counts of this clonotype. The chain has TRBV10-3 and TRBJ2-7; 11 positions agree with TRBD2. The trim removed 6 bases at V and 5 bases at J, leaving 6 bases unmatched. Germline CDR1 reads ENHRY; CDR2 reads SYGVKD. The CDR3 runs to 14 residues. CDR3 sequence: CAISLLAGDHEQYF. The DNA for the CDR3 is TGTGCCATCAGCTTACTAGCGGGGGACCACGAGCAGTACTTC.

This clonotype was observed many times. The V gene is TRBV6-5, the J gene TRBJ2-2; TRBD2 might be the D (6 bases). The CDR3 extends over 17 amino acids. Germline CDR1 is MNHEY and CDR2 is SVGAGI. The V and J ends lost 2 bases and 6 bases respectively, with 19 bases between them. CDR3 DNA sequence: TGTGCCAGCAGTTACCTCTCGGGGGTAGTGAGGGCCGGGGAGCTGTTTTTT. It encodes CASSYLSGVVRAGELFF.

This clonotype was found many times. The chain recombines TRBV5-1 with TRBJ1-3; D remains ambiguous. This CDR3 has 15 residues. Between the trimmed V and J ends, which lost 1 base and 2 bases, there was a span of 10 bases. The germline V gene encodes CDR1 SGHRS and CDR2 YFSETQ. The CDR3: CASSLKSPTGNTIYF. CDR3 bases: TGCGCCAGCAGCTTGAAGAGTCCCACTGGAAACACCATATATTTT.

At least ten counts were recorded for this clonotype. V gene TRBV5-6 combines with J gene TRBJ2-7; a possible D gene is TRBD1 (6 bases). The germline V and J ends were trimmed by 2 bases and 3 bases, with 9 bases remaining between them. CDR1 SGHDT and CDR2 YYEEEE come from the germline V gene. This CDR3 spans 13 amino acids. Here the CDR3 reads CASSFTGNYEQYF. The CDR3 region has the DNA TGTGCCAGCAGCTTTACAGGGAACTACGAGCAGTACTTC.

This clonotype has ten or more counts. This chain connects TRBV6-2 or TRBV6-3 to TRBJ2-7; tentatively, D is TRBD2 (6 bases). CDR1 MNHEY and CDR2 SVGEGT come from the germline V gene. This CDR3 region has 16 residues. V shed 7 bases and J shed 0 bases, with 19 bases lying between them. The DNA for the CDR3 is TGTGCCAGCATTCCCCGGGACTCCTCGACCTCCTACGAGCAGTACTTC. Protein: CASIPRDSSTSYEQYF.

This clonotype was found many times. Written as DNA, the CDR3 is TGCGCCAGCAGCCAACCGGACAGGGTTACTCCGAGGTCCTACGAGCAGTACTTC. Its protein product is CASSQPDRVTPRSYEQYF. The J gene is TRBJ2-7, the V gene TRBV5-1, with 8 bases fitting TRBD1. This CDR3 has 18 residues. The V gene's germline CDR1 is SGHRS and CDR2 YFSETQ. Trimming at V came to 4 bases and at J to 1 base, leaving 16 bases not matched to a gene.

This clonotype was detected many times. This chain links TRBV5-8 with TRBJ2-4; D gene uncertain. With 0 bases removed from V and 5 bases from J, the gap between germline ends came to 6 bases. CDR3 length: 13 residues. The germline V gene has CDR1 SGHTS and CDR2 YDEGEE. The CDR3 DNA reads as TGTGCCAGCAGCTTGGTGGGCCAAAACATTCAGTACTTC. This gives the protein CASSLVGQNIQYF.

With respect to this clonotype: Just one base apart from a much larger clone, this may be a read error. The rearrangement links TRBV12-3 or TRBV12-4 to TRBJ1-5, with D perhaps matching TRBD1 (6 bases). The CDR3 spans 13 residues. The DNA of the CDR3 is TGTGCCAGCAGTTTAGAGGGGGATCAGCCCCAGCTTTTT. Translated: CASSLEGDQPQLF.

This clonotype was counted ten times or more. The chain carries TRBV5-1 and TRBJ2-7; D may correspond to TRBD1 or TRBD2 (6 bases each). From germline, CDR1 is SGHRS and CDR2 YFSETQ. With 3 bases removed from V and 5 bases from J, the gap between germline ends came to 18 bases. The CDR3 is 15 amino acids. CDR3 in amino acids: CASSWGASLINEQYF. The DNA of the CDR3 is TGCGCCAGCAGCTGGGGGGCCAGCCTGATCAACGAGCAGTACTTC. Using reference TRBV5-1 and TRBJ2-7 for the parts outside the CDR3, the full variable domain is KAGVTQTPRYLIKTRGQQVTLSCSPISGHRSVSWYQQTPGQGLQFLFEYFSETQRNKGNFPGRFSGRQFSNSRSEMNVSTLELGDSALYLCASSWGASLINEQYFGPGTRLTVT.

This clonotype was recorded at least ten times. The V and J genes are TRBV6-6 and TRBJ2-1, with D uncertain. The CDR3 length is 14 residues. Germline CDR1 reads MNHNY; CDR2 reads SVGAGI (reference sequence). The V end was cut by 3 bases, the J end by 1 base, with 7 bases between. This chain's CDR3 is CASSYGQSYNEQFF. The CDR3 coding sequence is TGTGCCAGCAGTTATGGCCAATCCTACAATGAGCAGTTCTTC.

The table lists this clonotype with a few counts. CDR3 DNA sequence: TGTGCCAGCAGCCGTAAAGAATCCACTGAAGCTTTCTTT. Translating gives CASSRKESTEAFF. V usage is TRBV14 and J usage is TRBJ1-1; D remains unclear. The length of the CDR3 is 13 residues. In germline, CDR1 is SGHDN, CDR2 FVKESK. V was shortened by 4 bases and J by 4 bases, with 10 bases between the two germline ends.